This T cell receptor (beta chain) originates from a study of blood T cell repertoires in COVID-19. About the study: Both acute and convalescent COVID-19 samples were obtained from the United States, Italy and Spain. T cells, B-cell-depleted T cells, or PBMCs supplied cDNA or gDNA.

Authors' analysis steps: It was from reference gene primer amplification that nucleated cell counts were estimated. Method: immunoSEQ multiplex PCR; TCRdb's copy keeps in-frame clones and lacks some. Clone size and the V and J calls come from that table; the DNA yielded D and trimming. The sample holds 200,000 to 300,000 clones, around four fifths seen once. Looked up from germline, CDR1 is LNHNV and CDR2 is YYDKDF (reference sequence). The CDR3 extends over 19 amino acids. V dropped 3 bases and J dropped 0; count of bases not matched to a gene: 11. The sequence was collected from a woman aged 55-75 years with active or convalescent COVID-19. Sequencing was carried out using peripheral blood. This sequence joins TRBV15 and TRBJ2-6; 7 bases match TRBD1. CDR3 sequence (DNA): TGTGCCACCAGCAGGGCTGGACAGGTTGCGCTCTCTGGGGCCAACGTCCTGACTTTC. Translation: CATSRAGQVALSGANVLTF. The entire variable domain, with the rest obtained from reference TRBV15 and TRBJ2-6, is as follows: DAMVIQNPRYQVTQFGKPVTLSCSQTLNHNVMYWYQQKSSQAPKLLFHYYDKDFNNEADTPDNFQSRRPNTSFCFLDIRSPGLGDTAMYLCATSRAGQVALSGANVLTFGAGSRLTVL.